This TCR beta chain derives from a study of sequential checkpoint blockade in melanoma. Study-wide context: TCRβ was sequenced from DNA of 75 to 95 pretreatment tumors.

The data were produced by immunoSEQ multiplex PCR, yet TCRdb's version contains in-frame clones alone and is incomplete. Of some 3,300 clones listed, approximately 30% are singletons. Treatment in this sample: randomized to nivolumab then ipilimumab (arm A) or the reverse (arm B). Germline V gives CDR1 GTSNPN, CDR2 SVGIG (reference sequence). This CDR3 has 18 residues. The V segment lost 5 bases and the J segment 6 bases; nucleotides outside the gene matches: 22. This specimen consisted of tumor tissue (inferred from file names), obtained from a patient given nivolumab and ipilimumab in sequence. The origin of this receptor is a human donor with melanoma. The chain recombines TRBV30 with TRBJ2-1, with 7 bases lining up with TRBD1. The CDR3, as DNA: TGTGCCTGGGCCCGACAGGGCCTGGGGCTAGTGGCTTCCAATGAGCAGTTCTTC. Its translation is CAWARQGLGLVASNEQFF.